This T cell receptor (beta chain) stems from a study of graft-versus-host responses after intestinal transplantation. As for the study in general: Anti-thymocyte globulin induction was given to all recipients, followed by tacrolimus and steroids for around 3 years.

Using immunoSEQ multiplex PCR, the repertoire was profiled, and TCRdb retains in-frame clones only, with some absent. The data hold 35,000 to 40,000 clones, with around four fifths observed a single time. The TCR comes from a human patient who received an intestinal transplant, so some T cells may come from the graft donor. The specimen was PBMCs, collected about 160 weeks after transplant.

CDR3 amino acids: CASSLGDRNTGELFF. In nucleotides, the CDR3 is TGTGCCAGCAGTTTGGGTGACAGGAACACCGGGGAGCTGTTTTTT. The V and J genes are TRBV28 and TRBJ2-2; possible D gene TRBD1, 5 bases. The CDR3 has 15 residues. Germline loops: CDR1 MDHEN, CDR2 SYDVKM. Trimming took 3 bases from V and 1 from J, leaving 9 bases between them. Combining the CDR3 with reference TRBV28 and TRBJ2-2 gives the whole variable domain DVKVTQSSRYLVKRTGEKVFLECVQDMDHENMFWYRQDPGLGLRLIYFSYDVKMKEKGDIPEGYSVSREKKERFSLILESASTNQTSMYLCASSLGDRNTGELFFGEGSRLTVL.